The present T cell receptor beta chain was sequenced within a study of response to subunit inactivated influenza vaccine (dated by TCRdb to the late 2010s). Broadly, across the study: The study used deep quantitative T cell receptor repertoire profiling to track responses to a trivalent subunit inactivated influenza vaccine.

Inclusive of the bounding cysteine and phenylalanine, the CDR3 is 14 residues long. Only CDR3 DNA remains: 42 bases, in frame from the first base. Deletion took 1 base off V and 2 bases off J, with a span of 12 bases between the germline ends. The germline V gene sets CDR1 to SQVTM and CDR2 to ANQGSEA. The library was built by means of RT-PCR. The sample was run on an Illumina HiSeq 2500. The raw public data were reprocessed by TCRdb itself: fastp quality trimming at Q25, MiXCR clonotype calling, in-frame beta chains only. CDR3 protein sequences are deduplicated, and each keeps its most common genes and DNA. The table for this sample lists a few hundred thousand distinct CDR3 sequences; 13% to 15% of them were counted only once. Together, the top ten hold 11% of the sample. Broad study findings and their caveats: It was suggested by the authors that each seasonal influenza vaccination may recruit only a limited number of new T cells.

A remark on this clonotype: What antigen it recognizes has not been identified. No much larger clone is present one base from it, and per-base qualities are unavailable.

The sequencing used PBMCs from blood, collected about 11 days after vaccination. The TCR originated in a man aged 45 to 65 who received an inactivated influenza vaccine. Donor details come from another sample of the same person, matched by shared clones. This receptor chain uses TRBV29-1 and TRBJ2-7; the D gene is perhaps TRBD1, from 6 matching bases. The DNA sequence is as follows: TGCAGCGTTGAAGCTTCCCCAGGGGCCTACGAGCAGTACTTC. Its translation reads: CSVEASPGAYEQYF.